This entry is about one T cell receptor beta chain. CDR3 length: 15 amino acids. V was cut by 4 bases and J by 8 bases, with 18 bases left in between. Per germline, CDR1 KGHSY and CDR2 FQNENV. These data belong to a study of blood T cell repertoires in COVID-19. Study context: The United States, Italy and Spain were the sources of the acute and convalescent COVID-19 samples. PBMCs, B-cell-depleted T cells, or T cells provided the cDNA or gDNA that made up the material.

As processed by the authors: It was from reference gene primer amplification that nucleated cell counts were estimated. Assay used: immunoSEQ multiplex PCR; TCRdb lists only in-frame clones, some missing. V, J and clone size are those of that table, while D and trimming were read from the DNA. The sample has fewer than 200,000 clones, roughly 84% seen once. Sequences were obtained from peripheral blood. This chain links TRBV16 with TRBJ2-1, with D uncertain. This clonotype originated in a man in his sixties who had recovered from COVID-19. CDR3 in DNA: TGTGCCAGCAGCCCCGAGAGCAGGTCGATCGATGAGCAGTTCTTC. It is translated as CASSPESRSIDEQFF.